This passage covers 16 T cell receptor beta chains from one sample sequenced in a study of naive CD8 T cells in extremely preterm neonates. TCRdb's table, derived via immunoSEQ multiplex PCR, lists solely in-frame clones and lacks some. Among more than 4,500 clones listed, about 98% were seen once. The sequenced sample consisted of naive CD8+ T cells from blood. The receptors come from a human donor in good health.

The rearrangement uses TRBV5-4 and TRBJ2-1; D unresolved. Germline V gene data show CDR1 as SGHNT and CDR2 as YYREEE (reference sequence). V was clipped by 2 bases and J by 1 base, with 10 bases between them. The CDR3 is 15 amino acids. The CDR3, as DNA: TGTGCCAGCAGCTTTAGAACGAGTTCCTACAATGAGCAGTTCTTC. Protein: CASSFRTSSYNEQFF.

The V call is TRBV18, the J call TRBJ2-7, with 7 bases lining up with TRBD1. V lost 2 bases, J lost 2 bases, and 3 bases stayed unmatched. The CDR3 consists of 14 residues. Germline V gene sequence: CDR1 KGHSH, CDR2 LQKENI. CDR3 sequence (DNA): TGTGCCAGCTCACCAGAGGGGGCCCCCTACGAGCAGTACTTC. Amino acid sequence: CASSPEGAPYEQYF.

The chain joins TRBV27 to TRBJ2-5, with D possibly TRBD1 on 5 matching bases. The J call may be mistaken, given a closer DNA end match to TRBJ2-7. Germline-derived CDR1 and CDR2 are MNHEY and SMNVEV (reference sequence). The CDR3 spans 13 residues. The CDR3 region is CASSLQGSYEQYF. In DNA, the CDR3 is TGTGCCAGCAGTTTACAGGGAAGTTACGAGCAGTACTTC.

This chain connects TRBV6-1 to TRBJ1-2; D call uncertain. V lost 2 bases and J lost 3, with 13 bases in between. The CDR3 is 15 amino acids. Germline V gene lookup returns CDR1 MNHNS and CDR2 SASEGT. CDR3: CASSEFAGIYYGYTF. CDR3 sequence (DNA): TGTGCCAGCAGTGAATTCGCAGGTATTTACTATGGCTACACCTTC.

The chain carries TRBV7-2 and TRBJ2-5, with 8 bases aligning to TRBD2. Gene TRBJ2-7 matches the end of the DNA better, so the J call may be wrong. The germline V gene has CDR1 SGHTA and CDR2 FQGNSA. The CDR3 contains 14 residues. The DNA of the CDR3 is TGTGCCAGCAGCTTGCGGGAGGTCGGATACGAGCAGTACTTC. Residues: CASSLREVGYEQYF.

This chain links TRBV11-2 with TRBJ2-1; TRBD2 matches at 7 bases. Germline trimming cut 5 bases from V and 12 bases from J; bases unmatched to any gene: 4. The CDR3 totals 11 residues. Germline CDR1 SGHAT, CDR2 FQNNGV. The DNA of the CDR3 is TGTGCCAGCAGCCCTTCGGGGGGGCAGTTCTTC. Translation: CASSPSGGQFF.

The CDR3 here is CASSVTSGAHNEQFF. CDR3 nucleotides: TGTGCCAGCAGCGTAACTAGCGGGGCCCACAATGAGCAGTTCTTC. The rearrangement uses TRBV9 and TRBJ2-1; 10 positions agree with TRBD2. V shed 1 base and J 5 bases; nucleotides not matched to a gene: 3. Germline CDR1 and CDR2: SGDLS and YYNGEE. The CDR3 consists of 15 residues.

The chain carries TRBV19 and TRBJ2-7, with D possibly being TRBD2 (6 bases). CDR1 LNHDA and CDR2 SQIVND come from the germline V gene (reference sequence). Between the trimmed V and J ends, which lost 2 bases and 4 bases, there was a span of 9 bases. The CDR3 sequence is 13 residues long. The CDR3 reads CASSIFAGYEQYF. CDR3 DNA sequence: TGTGCCAGTAGTATATTCGCGGGGTACGAGCAGTACTTC.

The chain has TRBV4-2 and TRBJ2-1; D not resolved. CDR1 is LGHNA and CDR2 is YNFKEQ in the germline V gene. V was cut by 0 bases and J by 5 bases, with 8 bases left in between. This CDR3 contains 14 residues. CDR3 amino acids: CASSQEGANNEQFF. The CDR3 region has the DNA TGTGCCAGCAGCCAAGAAGGAGCTAACAATGAGCAGTTCTTC.

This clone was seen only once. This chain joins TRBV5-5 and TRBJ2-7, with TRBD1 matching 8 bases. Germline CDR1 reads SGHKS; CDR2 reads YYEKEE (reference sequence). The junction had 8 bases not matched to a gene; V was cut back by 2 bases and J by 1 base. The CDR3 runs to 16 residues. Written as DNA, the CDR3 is TGTGCCAGCAGCTTTGCCCCCAGGACAGGGTCCTACGAGCAGTACTTC. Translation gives CASSFAPRTGSYEQYF.

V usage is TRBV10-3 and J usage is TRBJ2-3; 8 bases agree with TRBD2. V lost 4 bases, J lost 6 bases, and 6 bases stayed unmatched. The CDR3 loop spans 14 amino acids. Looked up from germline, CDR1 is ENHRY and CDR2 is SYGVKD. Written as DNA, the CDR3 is TGTGCCATCAGTGGAGCGGGAGAGGTTGATACGCAGTATTTT. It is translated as CAISGAGEVDTQYF.

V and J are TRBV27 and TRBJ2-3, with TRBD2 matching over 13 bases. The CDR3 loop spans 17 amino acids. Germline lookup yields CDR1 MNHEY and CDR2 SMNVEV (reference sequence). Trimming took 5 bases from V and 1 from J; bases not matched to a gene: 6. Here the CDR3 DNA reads TGTGCCAGCAGTCCGTGGACTAGCGGGGGAGGCACAGATACGCAGTATTTT. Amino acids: CASSPWTSGGGTDTQYF.

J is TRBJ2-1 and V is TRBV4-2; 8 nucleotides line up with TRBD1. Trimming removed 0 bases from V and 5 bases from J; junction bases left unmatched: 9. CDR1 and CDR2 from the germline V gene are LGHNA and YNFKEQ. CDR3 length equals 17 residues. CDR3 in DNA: TGTGCCAGCAGCCAAGACGACCGGGACAGGACCAACAATGAGCAGTTCTTC. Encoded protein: CASSQDDRDRTNNEQFF.

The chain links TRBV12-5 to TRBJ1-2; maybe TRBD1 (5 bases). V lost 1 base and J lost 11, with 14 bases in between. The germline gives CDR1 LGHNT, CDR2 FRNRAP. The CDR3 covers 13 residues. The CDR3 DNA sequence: TGTGCTAGTGGTTTGGCGCGCGGGGGGGGATACACCTTC. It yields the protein CASGLARGGGYTF.

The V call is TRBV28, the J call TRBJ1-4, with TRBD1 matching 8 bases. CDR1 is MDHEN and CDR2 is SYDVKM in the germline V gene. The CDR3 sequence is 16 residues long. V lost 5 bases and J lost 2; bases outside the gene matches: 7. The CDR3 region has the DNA TGTGCCAGCAGTCCACGGACAGGGTATACTAATGAAAAACTGTTTTTT. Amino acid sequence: CASSPRTGYTNEKLFF.

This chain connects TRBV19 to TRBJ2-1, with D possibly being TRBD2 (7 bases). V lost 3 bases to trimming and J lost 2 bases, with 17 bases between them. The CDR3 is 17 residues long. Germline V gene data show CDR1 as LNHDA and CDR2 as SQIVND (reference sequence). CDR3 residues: CASSIVGGRKAYNEQFF. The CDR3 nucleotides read TGTGCCAGTAGTATTGTGGGGGGGCGGAAAGCCTACAATGAGCAGTTCTTC.